Sequencing of this T cell receptor (beta chain) was carried out in a study of blood T cell repertoires in COVID-19. Study-level information: T cells, B-cell-depleted T cells, or PBMCs provided the cDNA or gDNA that served as material.

From germline, CDR1 is LNHDA and CDR2 SQIVND (reference sequence). This CDR3 has 15 amino acids. Unmatched junction bases numbered 8, after V lost 6 bases and J lost 5 bases. This clone was seen only a few times. Per the authors' pipeline: Researchers report that nucleated cell counts were estimated from reference gene primer amplification. TCRdb's table, derived via immunoSEQ multiplex PCR, lists solely in-frame clones and lacks some. The V and J calls and clone size were taken over from that table, and D and trimming were inferred from the DNA. The sample consists of 50,000 to 70,000 clones, around 90% of them appearing once.

The chain employs TRBV19 and TRBJ2-7, with TRBD2 matching 12 bases. This sequence originates from a woman older than 75 with active COVID-19. The sample comprised peripheral blood. The CDR3 DNA is TGTGCCAGTAGGCGACTAGCGGGAGAGCTAAACGAGCAGTACTTC. This codes for CASRRLAGELNEQYF.